Below, 21 T cell receptor beta chains from the same sample are listed, as sequenced in a study of stem cell transplantation in POMP-related autoinflammatory disease. Libraries were prepared by immunoSEQ multiplex PCR; TCRdb keeps only in-frame clonotypes and omits some of them. This sample has about 68,000 clones, with about nine tenths found just once. Specimen: CD4+ T cells from PBMCs, collected after stem cell transplantation. The receptors were gathered from a human patient with POMP-related autoinflammation and immune dysregulation (PRAID). Among the T cells, some may be from the graft donor.

The CDR3 is CAWSVTAGGSSYEQYF. DNA of the CDR3: TGTGCCTGGAGTGTAACGGCGGGAGGAAGCTCCTACGAGCAGTACTTC. The chain employs TRBV30 and TRBJ2-7; 8 bases are a match to TRBD2. The CDR3 loop spans 16 amino acids. Germline CDR1 and CDR2: GTSNPN and SVGIG (reference sequence). J lost 0 bases, V lost 0 bases, and 7 bases had no gene match.

The chain's CDR3 is CASSPTSGRADTQYF. The DNA of the CDR3 is TGTGCCAGCAGCCCCACTAGCGGGAGGGCGGATACGCAGTATTTT. V is TRBV5-4 and J is TRBJ2-3; 13 nucleotides line up with TRBD2. Germline CDR1 and CDR2: SGHNT and YYREEE (reference sequence). The CDR3 length is 15 residues. Trimming cost V 4 bases and J 6 bases; bases outside gene matches: 5.

The chain has TRBV10-3 and TRBJ1-2, with no clear D. Germline V lookup: CDR1 ENHRY, CDR2 SYGVKD. The CDR3 length is 14 residues. Between the trimmed V and J ends, which lost 4 bases and 3 bases, there was a span of 12 bases. CDR3 loop: CAISVTSFHYGYTF. CDR3 DNA: TGTGCCATCAGTGTAACCAGTTTCCACTATGGCTACACCTTC.

The rearrangement joins TRBV11-2 to TRBJ2-3; 8 bases agree with TRBD1. V was pared by 5 bases and J by 2 bases, with 12 bases of the junction left unmatched. Germline CDR1 and CDR2: SGHAT and FQNNGV. The CDR3 sequence is 17 residues long. CDR3 residues: CASSGRRGRGPTDTQYF. CDR3 sequence (DNA): TGTGCCAGCAGCGGAAGGAGGGGCAGGGGGCCCACAGATACGCAGTATTTT.

The rearrangement links TRBV12-3 or TRBV12-4 to TRBJ2-5; D gene unclear. The CDR3 spans 11 residues. V was pared by 5 bases and J by 5 bases, with 6 bases between. The CDR3 protein is CASSTHETQYF. CDR3 DNA sequence: TGTGCCAGCAGTACCCACGAGACCCAGTACTTC.

This clone was seen once. V and J are TRBV24-1 and TRBJ1-5; D is unclear. V lost 9 bases and J 4 bases, leaving 12 bases between the germline ends. The CDR3 is made up of 13 amino acids. Germline V CDR1 and CDR2: KGHDR, SFDVKD. The CDR3 loop reads CATGGEDNQPQHF. The CDR3 DNA reads TGTGCCACCGGAGGAGAGGATAATCAGCCCCAGCATTTT.

The chain is built from TRBV27 and TRBJ2-3; D gene ambiguous. Trimming left V 2 bases short and J 4 bases short, with 7 bases between. Germline CDR1 is MNHEY and CDR2 is SMNVEV (reference sequence). CDR3 length equals 13 residues. In DNA form, the CDR3 reads TGTGCCAGCAGTTTACGTTTTCCAGATACGCAGTATTTT. Translation gives CASSLRFPDTQYF.

The CDR3 spells CASSQGSVSGNTIYF. The CDR3 coding sequence is TGTGCCAGCAGCCAAGGGAGCGTCTCTGGAAACACCATATATTTT. This chain joins TRBV14 and TRBJ1-3, with D unresolved. The CDR3 loop spans 15 amino acids. Germline lookup yields CDR1 SGHDN and CDR2 FVKESK. Trimming removed 1 base from V and 0 bases from J, with 7 bases in between. Combining the CDR3 with reference TRBV14 and TRBJ1-3 gives the whole variable domain EAGVTQFPSHSVIEKGQTVTLRCDPISGHDNLYWYRRVMGKEIKFLLHFVKESKQDESGMPNNRFLAERTGGTYSTLKVQPAELEDSGVYFCASSQGSVSGNTIYFGEGSWLTVV.

This chain connects TRBV25-1 to TRBJ1-1, with 8 nucleotides matching TRBD1. V was pared by 4 bases and J by 4 bases, with 14 bases of the junction left unmatched. Germline V gene lookup returns CDR1 MGHDK and CDR2 SYGVNS. The CDR3 covers 17 residues. CDR3 in DNA: TGTGCCAGCAGTGGTTTGGGGGGCAGGGGGCTGGTCACTGAAGCTTTCTTT. Its translation: CASSGLGGRGLVTEAFF. Combining the CDR3 with reference TRBV25-1 and TRBJ1-1 gives the whole variable domain EADIYQTPRYLVIGTGKKITLECSQTMGHDKMYWYQQDPGMELHLIHYSYGVNSTEKGDLSSESTVSRIRTEHFPLTLESARPSHTSQYLCASSGLGGRGLVTEAFFGQGTRLTVV.

The genes are TRBV11-2 and TRBJ1-6; 8 bases are a match to TRBD1. The CDR3 runs 16 residues. The V gene end was trimmed by 2 bases and the J gene end by 9 bases; junction bases not matched to a gene: 9. Germline loops: CDR1 SGHAT, CDR2 FQNNGV. Here the CDR3 DNA reads TGTGCCAGCAGCTTATGGCCAGGGGGCCAGTTTTCACCCCTCCACTTT. This codes for CASSLWPGGQFSPLHF.

The chain carries TRBV28 and TRBJ2-7, with TRBD2 identical over 14 bases. This CDR3 region has 15 residues. V was clipped by 5 bases and J by 5 bases; unmatched bases: 5. Germline V gene sequence: CDR1 MDHEN, CDR2 SYDVKM. This chain's CDR3 is CASSPRLAGGDEQYF. CDR3 coding DNA: TGTGCCAGCAGTCCACGACTAGCGGGAGGGGACGAGCAGTACTTC.

The V and J genes are TRBV28 and TRBJ1-5, with 7 bases that match TRBD1. This CDR3 contains 17 residues. CDR1 MDHEN and CDR2 SYDVKM come from the germline V gene. V shed 5 bases and J 3 bases; nucleotides not matched to a gene: 13. The CDR3 loop reads CASSRPQGVGDNQPQHF. The CDR3 DNA follows: TGTGCCAGCAGTCGCCCCCAGGGGGTGGGGGACAATCAGCCCCAGCATTTT.

The V call is TRBV2, the J call TRBJ2-2; D is perhaps TRBD1 (6 bases). This CDR3 region has 14 residues. The germline V and J ends were trimmed by 6 bases and 4 bases, with 12 bases remaining between them. Per the germline V gene, CDR1 is SNHLY and CDR2 is FYNNEI. This CDR3 is CASRADSSTGELFF. CDR3 coding DNA: TGTGCCAGCAGGGCGGACAGTTCCACCGGGGAGCTGTTTTTT.

This chain connects TRBV30 to TRBJ2-1; the match to TRBD1 covers 7 bases. The CDR3 extends over 13 amino acids. Trimming at V came to 2 bases and at J to 3 bases, leaving 1 base not matched to a gene. The germline V gene has CDR1 GTSNPN and CDR2 SVGIG (reference sequence). This CDR3 reads CAWSRQGYNEQFF. The CDR3 DNA is TGTGCCTGGAGTCGACAGGGCTACAATGAGCAGTTCTTC.

The gene calls are TRBV11-1 and TRBJ2-1; 13 bases are shared with TRBD2. There are 13 residues in the CDR3. The germline V gene encodes CDR1 SGHAT and CDR2 FQDESV (reference sequence). The junction had 0 bases not matched to a gene; V was cut back by 6 bases and J by 7 bases. CDR3 amino acids: CASRLAGGNEQFF. Here the CDR3 DNA reads TGTGCCAGCAGACTAGCGGGGGGGAATGAGCAGTTCTTC.

V is TRBV18 and J is TRBJ2-5; no definite D call. The germline V gene encodes CDR1 KGHSH and CDR2 LQKENI. This CDR3 is 15 amino acids long. Trimming left V 2 bases short and J 3 bases short, with 13 bases between. The CDR3 DNA reads TGTGCCAGCTCACCAAGAGCGCAAAGGGAAGAGACCCAGTACTTC. Translating gives CASSPRAQREETQYF.

J is TRBJ2-1 and V is TRBV6-5; 10 bases line up with TRBD2. Germline V gene lookup returns CDR1 MNHEY and CDR2 SVGAGI. V trimming: 2 bases; J trimming: 7 bases; junction bases outside the gene matches: 2. The CDR3 loop spans 14 amino acids. The CDR3 DNA reads as TGTGCCAGCAGTTACGTAGCGGGAGGTAATGAGCAGTTCTTC. It encodes CASSYVAGGNEQFF.

The sample holds one count of this clone. This chain connects TRBV5-6 to TRBJ1-2; 8 positions agree with TRBD1. The V segment lost 0 bases and the J segment 4 bases; nucleotides outside the gene matches: 2. This CDR3 comprises 14 residues. The germline V gene encodes CDR1 SGHDT and CDR2 YYEEEE. CDR3 DNA: TGTGCCAGCAGCTTGGGACAGGGGCCCTATGGCTACACCTTC. Translation: CASSLGQGPYGYTF.

This clone was seen more than once but under ten times. The rearrangement uses TRBV11-2 and TRBJ2-3; D uncertain. This CDR3 is built from 14 residues. V gave up 0 bases and J gave up 4 bases, with 8 bases separating them. Germline V gives CDR1 SGHAT, CDR2 FQNNGV. The CDR3 here is CASSLDLGADTQYF. CDR3 coding DNA: TGTGCCAGCAGCTTAGATCTTGGGGCAGATACGCAGTATTTT. Complete variable domain (other parts from reference TRBV11-2 and TRBJ2-3): EAGVAQSPRYKIIEKRQSVAFWCNPISGHATLYWYQQILGQGPKLLIQFQNNGVVDDSQLPKDRFSAERLKGVDSTLKIQPAKLEDSAVYLCASSLDLGADTQYFGPGTRLTVL.

The rearrangement joins TRBV6-5 to TRBJ1-5, with a tentative D call TRBD1 (6 bases). This CDR3 spans 15 amino acids. V was cut by 6 bases and J by 2 bases, with 14 bases left in between. Germline V CDR1 and CDR2: MNHEY, SVGAGI. The CDR3 bases are TGTGCCAGCAGCCGCCAAGGGGGAGGCAATCAGCCCCAGCATTTT. Residues: CASSRQGGGNQPQHF.

This clone was seen a single time. The rearrangement links TRBV18 to TRBJ2-3; TRBD1 might be the D (6 bases). The CDR3 runs 15 residues. V lost 1 base and J lost 2, with 10 bases in between. From germline, CDR1 is KGHSH and CDR2 LQKENI. In DNA, the CDR3 is TGTGCCAGCTCACCACTCCAGGGGAACACAGATACGCAGTATTTT. This encodes CASSPLQGNTDTQYF.